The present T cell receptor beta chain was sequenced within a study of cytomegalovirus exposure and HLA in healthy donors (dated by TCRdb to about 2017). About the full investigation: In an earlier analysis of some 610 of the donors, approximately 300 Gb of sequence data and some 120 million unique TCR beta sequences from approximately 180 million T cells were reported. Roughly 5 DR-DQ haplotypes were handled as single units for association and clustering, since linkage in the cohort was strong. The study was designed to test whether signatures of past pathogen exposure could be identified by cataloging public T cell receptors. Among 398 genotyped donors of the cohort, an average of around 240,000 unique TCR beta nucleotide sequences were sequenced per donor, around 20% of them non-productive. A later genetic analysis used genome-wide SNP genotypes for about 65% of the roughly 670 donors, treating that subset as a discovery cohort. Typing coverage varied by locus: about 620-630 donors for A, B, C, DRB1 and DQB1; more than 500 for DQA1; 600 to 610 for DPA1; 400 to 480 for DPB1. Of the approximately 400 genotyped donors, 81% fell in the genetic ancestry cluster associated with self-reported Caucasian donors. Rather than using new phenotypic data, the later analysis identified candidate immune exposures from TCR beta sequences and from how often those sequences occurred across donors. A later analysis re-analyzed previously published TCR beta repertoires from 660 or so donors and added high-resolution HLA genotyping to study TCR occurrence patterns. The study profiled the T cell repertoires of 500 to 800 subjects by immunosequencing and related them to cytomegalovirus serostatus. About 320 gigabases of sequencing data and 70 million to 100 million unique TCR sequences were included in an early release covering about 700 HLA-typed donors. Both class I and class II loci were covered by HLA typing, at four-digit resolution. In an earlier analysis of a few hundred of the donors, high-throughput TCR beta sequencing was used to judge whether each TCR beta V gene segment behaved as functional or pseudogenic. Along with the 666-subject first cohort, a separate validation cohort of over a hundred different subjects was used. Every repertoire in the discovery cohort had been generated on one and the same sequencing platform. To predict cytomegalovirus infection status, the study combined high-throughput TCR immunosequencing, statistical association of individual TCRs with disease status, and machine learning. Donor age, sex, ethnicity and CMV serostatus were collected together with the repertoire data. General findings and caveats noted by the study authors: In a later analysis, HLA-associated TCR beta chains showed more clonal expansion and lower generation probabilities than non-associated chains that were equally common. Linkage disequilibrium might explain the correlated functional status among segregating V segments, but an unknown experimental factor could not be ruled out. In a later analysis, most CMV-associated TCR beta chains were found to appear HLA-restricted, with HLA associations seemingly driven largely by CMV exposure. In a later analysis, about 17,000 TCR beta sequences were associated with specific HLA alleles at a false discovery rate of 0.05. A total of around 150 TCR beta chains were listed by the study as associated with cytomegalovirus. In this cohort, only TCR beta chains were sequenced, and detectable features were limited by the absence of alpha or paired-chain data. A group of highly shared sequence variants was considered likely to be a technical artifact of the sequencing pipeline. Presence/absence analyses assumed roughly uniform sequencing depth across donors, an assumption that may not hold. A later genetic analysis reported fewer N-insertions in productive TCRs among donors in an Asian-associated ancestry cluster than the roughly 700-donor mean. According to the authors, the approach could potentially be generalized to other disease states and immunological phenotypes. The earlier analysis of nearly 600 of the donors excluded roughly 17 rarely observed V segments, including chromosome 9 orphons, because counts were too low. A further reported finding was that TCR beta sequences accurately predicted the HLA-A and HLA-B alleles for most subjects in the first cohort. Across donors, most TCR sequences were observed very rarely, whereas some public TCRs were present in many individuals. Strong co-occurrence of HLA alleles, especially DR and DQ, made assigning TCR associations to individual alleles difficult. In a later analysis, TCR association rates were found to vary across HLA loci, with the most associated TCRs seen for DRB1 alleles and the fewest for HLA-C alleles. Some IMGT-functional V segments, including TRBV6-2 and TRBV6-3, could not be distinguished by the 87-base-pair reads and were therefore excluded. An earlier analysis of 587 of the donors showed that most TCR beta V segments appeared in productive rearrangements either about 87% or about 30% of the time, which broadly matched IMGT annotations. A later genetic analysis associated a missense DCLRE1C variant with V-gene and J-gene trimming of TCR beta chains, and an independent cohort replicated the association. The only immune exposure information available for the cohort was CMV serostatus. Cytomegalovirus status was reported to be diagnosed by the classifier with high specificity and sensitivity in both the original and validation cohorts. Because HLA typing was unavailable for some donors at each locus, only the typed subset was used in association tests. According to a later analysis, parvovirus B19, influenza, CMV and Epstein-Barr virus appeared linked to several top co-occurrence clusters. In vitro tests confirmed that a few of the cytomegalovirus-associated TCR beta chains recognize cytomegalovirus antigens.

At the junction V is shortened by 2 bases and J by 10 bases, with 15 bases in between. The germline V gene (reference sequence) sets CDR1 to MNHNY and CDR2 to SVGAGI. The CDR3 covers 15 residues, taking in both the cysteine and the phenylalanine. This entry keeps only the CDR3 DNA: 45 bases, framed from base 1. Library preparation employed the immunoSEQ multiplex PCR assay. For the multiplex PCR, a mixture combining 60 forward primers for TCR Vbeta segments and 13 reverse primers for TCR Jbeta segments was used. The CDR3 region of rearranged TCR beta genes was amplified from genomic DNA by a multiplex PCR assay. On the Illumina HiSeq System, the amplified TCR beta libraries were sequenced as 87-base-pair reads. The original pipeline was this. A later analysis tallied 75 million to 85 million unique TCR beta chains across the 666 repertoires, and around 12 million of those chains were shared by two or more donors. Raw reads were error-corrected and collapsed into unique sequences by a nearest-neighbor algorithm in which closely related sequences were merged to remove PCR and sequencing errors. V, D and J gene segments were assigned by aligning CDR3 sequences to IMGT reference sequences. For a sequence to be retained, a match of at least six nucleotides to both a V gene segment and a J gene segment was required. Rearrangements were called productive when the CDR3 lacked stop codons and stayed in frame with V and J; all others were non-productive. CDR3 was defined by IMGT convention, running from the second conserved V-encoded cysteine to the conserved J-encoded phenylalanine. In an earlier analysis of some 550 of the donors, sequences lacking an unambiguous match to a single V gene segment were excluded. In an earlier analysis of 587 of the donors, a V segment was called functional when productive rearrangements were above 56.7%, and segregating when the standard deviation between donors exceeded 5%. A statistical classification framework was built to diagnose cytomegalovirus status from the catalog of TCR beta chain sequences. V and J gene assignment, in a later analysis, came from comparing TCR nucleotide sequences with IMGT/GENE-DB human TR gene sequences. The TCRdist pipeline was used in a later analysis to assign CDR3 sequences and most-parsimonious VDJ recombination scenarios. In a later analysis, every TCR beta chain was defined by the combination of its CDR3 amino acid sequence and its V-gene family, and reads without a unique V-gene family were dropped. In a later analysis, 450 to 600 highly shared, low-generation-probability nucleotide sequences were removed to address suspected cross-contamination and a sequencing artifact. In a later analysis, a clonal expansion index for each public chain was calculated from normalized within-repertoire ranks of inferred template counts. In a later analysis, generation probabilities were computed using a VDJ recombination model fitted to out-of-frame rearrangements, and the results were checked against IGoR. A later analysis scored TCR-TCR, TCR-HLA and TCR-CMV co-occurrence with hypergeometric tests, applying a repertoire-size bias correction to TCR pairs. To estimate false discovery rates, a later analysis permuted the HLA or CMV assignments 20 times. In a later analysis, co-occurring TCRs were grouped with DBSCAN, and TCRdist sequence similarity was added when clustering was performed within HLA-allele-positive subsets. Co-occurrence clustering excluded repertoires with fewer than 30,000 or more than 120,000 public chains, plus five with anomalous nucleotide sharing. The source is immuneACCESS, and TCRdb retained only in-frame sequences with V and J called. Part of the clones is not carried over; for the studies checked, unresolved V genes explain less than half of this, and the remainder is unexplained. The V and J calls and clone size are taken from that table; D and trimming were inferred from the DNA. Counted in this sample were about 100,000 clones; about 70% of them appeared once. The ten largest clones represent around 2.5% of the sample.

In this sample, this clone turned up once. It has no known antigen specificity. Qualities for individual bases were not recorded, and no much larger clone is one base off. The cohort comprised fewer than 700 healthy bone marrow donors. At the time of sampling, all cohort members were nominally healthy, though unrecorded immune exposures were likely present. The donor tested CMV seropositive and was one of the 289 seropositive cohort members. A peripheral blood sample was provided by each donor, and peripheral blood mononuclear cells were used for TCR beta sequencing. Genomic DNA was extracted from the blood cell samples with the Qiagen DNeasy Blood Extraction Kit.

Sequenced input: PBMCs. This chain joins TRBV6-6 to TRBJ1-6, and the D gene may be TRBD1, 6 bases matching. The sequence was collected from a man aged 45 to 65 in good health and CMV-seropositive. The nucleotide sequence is TGTGCCAGCAGTTACCGAGCAGGGGTGGACTCACCCCTCCACTTT. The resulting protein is CASSYRAGVDSPLHF.